These 15 T cell receptor beta chains originate from one sample sequenced in a study of T cell responses to AZD1222 COVID-19 vaccine. TCRdb keeps only in-frame clones here, not all; method: immunoSEQ multiplex PCR. The table records around 120,000 clones, about 90% of them present only once. The specimen was peripheral blood, collected on day 0 of AZD1222 vaccination. These receptors all come from an adult in good health.

V gene TRBV4-3 combines with J gene TRBJ1-5, with a tentative D call TRBD1 (5 bases). Germline CDR1 and CDR2: LGHNA and YSLEER. With 0 bases removed from V and 13 bases from J, the gap between germline ends came to 13 bases. The CDR3 runs to 13 residues. The CDR3 region is CASSQDLGTLQHF. CDR3 DNA sequence: TGCGCCAGCAGCCAAGATTTAGGGACTCTACAGCATTTT.

This clone was counted once. J is TRBJ2-2 and V is TRBV6-2 or TRBV6-3; weak D call: TRBD1 (6 bases). Germline V lookup: CDR1 MNHEY, CDR2 SVGEGT. This CDR3 contains 17 residues. V shed 2 bases and J shed 2 bases, with 15 bases lying between them. The CDR3 is CASSYSWDTVNTGELFF. In DNA form, the CDR3 reads TGTGCCAGCAGTTACAGCTGGGACACAGTAAACACCGGGGAGCTGTTTTTT.

This sequence joins TRBV30 and TRBJ2-5; D unresolved. CDR3 length equals 14 residues. Germline values: CDR1 GTSNPN, CDR2 SVGIG (reference sequence). The V end was cut by 0 bases, the J end by 0 bases, with 8 bases between. This CDR3 reads CAWSVLSHQETQYF. CDR3 nucleotides: TGTGCCTGGAGTGTCCTCAGCCACCAAGAGACCCAGTACTTC.

J is TRBJ1-2 and V is TRBV19; no definite D call. Germline CDR1 is LNHDA and CDR2 is SQIVND (reference sequence). Trimming left V 5 bases short and J 5 bases short, with 15 bases between. This CDR3 has 14 amino acids. CDR3 sequence: CASSLPPAGYGYTF. CDR3 sequence (DNA): TGTGCCAGTAGTTTACCCCCGGCGGGGTATGGCTACACCTTC.

This clone was seen a single time. The V gene is TRBV7-9, the J gene TRBJ2-7; D may be TRBD2 (6 bases). Deletions cut 5 bases from V and 7 bases from J, with 12 bases between. The CDR3 consists of 12 residues. The germline CDR1 and CDR2 sequences are SEHNR and FQNEAQ (reference sequence). The CDR3 reads CASSTTRGEQYF. CDR3 nucleotide sequence: TGTGCCAGCAGCACGACCCGGGGGGAGCAGTACTTC.

This clone was detected only a few times. This chain links TRBV9 with TRBJ2-1; D possibly uses TRBD1 or TRBD2 (5 bases each). Germline V gene sequence: CDR1 SGDLS, CDR2 YYNGEE. The CDR3 has 17 amino acids. The germline V and J ends were trimmed by 0 bases and 6 bases, with 19 bases remaining between them. CDR3 in DNA: TGTGCCAGCAGCGTAGGTATGGGACGGGTACTAGTCAATGAGCAGTTCTTC. Translation gives CASSVGMGRVLVNEQFF.

This chain connects TRBV7-2 to TRBJ2-1; D is ambiguous. CDR1 SGHTA and CDR2 FQGNSA come from the germline V gene. Between the trimmed V and J ends, which lost 4 bases and 9 bases, there was a span of 13 bases. There are 13 residues in the CDR3. The CDR3 coding sequence is TGTGCCAGCAGCTCAAGCTTAGCCACTGAGCAGTTCTTC. It codes for CASSSSLATEQFF.

The chain is built from TRBV10-2 and TRBJ1-2; no clear D. Germline V gene data show CDR1 as WSHSY and CDR2 as SAAADI. The CDR3 spans 15 residues. The ends were cut back, 0 bases at V and 4 bases at J, with 12 bases in the middle. The CDR3 region is CASSESMVRTYGYTF. DNA of the CDR3: TGCGCCAGCAGTGAGTCGATGGTCAGAACCTATGGCTACACCTTC.

The chain recombines TRBV10-3 with TRBJ1-6, with 7 nucleotides matching TRBD1. The length of the CDR3 is 15 residues. The germline V gene has CDR1 ENHRY and CDR2 SYGVKD. After removal of 4 bases from V and 8 bases from J, the junction contained 8 bases not matched to a gene. CDR3 bases: TGTGCCATCAGTGTCGAGGGGGCGATGGATTCACCCCTCCACTTT. Protein product: CAISVEGAMDSPLHF.

Comments on this clone: Other DNA sequences of this sample code for an identical CDR3. The chain links TRBV5-1 to TRBJ1-1, with unresolved D. V was shortened by 0 bases and J by 5 bases, with 5 bases between the two germline ends. Germline CDR1 SGHRS, CDR2 YFSETQ. The CDR3 length is 12 residues. CDR3 sequence: CASSLVGTEAFF. In DNA form, the CDR3 reads TGCGCCAGCAGCTTGGTCGGGACTGAAGCTTTCTTT.

This clone was detected only once. The chain uses TRBV12-3 or TRBV12-4 and TRBJ2-7; no clear D gene. CDR3 length equals 13 residues. With 2 bases removed from V and 4 bases from J, the gap between germline ends came to 9 bases. The CDR3 region has the DNA TGTGCCAGCAGTTTAAGTCCCCGATACGAGCAGTACTTC. It translates to CASSLSPRYEQYF.

This chain connects TRBV15 to TRBJ2-7; tentative D call: TRBD2 (6 bases). The CDR3 contains 14 residues. Per germline, CDR1 LNHNV and CDR2 YYDKDF (reference sequence). V was clipped by 3 bases and J by 3 bases, with 12 bases between them. CDR3 sequence reads: CATSREGVGYEQYF. As DNA, the CDR3 is TGTGCCACCAGCAGGGAGGGCGTGGGCTACGAGCAGTACTTC.

The chain is built from TRBV4-3 and TRBJ2-4, with 9 positions matching TRBD2. The CDR3 totals 18 residues. Per the germline V gene, CDR1 is LGHNA and CDR2 is YSLEER. V dropped 4 bases and J dropped 1; count of bases not matched to a gene: 11. CDR3 DNA sequence: TGCGCCAGCAGCCGAGAGGCGGCTAGCGGGACTGCCAAAAACATTCAGTACTTC. Residues: CASSREAASGTAKNIQYF.

The chain links TRBV4-3 to TRBJ1-2; possibly TRBD1 for D (5 bases). V shed 1 base and J shed 3 bases, with 15 bases lying between them. The CDR3 is made up of 16 amino acids. Germline V gene lookup returns CDR1 LGHNA and CDR2 YSLEER. CDR3 nucleotide sequence: TGCGCCAGCAGCCAAGGGGTTGTCCAAGGGGACTATGGCTACACCTTC. Amino acids: CASSQGVVQGDYGYTF.

This chain joins TRBV7-9 and TRBJ1-4, with D possibly matching TRBD1 (5 bases). The V end lost 2 bases, the J end lost 5 bases, and 12 bases lay between the germline ends. Germline V gene data show CDR1 as SEHNR and CDR2 as FQNEAQ (reference sequence). This CDR3 has 15 amino acids. Here the CDR3 reads CASSLLAGSNEKLFF. The CDR3 DNA is TGTGCCAGCAGCTTATTAGCAGGGTCCAATGAAAAACTGTTTTTT.